This T cell receptor beta chain is drawn from a study of blood T cell repertoires in COVID-19. Study summary: COVID-19 samples from acute and convalescent phases originated in the United States, Italy and Spain. The cDNA or gDNA used as material had been derived from T cells, B-cell-depleted T cells, or PBMCs.

With V trimmed by 8 bases and J by 4 bases, 9 bases remained unmatched. The CDR3 is made up of 17 amino acids. CDR1 is WNHNN, CDR2 SYGVQD, per germline (reference sequence). Under the authors' procedure: From reference gene primer amplification, estimates of nucleated cell counts were derived. The table came from immunoSEQ multiplex PCR; TCRdb's copy has only in-frame clones and leaves some out. Clone size and the V and J calls come from that table; the DNA yielded D and trimming. The sample gives about 190,000 clones, about four fifths of which show up once; roughly 2.8% is in the top ten. What was sequenced was peripheral blood. The rearrangement joins TRBV10-1 to TRBJ2-2, with 14 nucleotides matching TRBD2. This TCR was recovered from a man in his forties or fifties with active or convalescent COVID-19. CDR3 loop: CASGPGLAGALTGELFF. CDR3 in DNA: TGCGCCAGCGGGCCGGGACTAGCGGGAGCCCTCACCGGGGAGCTGTTTTTT.